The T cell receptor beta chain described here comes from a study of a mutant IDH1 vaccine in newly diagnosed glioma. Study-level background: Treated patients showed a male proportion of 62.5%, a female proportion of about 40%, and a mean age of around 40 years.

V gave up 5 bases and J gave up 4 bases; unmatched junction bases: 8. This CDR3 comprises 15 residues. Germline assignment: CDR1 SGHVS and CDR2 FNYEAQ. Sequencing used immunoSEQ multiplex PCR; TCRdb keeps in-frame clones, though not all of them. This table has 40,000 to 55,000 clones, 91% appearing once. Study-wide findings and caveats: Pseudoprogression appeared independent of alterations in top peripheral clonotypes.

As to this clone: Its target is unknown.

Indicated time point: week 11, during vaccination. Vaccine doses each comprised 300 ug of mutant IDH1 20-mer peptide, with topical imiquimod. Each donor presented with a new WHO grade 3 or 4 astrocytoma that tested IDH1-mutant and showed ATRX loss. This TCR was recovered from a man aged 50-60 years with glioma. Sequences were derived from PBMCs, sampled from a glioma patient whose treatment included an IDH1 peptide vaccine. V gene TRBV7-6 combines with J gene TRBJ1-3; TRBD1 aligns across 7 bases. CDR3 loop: CASSLETGFGNTIYF. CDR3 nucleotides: TGTGCCAGCAGCCTGGAGACAGGGTTCGGAAACACCATATATTTT.